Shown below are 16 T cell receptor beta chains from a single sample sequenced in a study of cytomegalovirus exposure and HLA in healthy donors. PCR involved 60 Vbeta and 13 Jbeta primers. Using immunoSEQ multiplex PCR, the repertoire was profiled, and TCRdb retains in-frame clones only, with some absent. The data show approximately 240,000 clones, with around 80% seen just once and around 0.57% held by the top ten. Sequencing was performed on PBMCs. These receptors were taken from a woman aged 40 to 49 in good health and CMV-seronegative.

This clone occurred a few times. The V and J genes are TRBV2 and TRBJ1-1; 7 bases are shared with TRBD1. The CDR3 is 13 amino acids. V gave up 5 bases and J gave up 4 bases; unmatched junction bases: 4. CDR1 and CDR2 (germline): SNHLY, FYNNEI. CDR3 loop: CASSTGAGTEAFF. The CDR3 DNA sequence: TGTGCCAGCAGTACAGGGGCAGGCACTGAAGCTTTCTTT.

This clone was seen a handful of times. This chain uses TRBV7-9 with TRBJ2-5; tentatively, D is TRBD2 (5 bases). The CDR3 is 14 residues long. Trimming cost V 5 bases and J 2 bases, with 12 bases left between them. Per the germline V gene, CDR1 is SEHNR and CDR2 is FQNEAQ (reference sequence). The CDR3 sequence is CASSAGGQQETQYF. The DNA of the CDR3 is TGTGCCAGCAGCGCCGGAGGTCAGCAAGAGACCCAGTACTTC.

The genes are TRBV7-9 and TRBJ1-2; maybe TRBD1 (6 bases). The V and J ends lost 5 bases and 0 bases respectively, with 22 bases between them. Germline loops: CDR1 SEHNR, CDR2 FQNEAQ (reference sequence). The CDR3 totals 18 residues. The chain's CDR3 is CASSRHSDSLLTNYGYTF. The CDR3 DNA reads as TGTGCCAGCAGCCGACACTCGGACAGCCTCCTGACTAACTATGGCTACACCTTC.

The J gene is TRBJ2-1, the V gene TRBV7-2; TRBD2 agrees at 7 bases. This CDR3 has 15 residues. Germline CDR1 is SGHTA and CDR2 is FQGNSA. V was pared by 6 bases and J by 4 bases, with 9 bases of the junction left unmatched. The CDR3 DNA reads TGTGCCAGCAGGGTGGCGACTAGCCCTTACAATGAGCAGTTCTTC. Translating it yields CASRVATSPYNEQFF. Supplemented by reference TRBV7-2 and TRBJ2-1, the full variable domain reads GAGVSQSPSNKVTEKGKDVELRCDPISGHTALYWYRQSLGQGLEFLIYFQGNSAPDKSGLPSDRFSAERTGGSVSTLTIQRTQQEDSAVYLCASRVATSPYNEQFFGPGTRLTVL.

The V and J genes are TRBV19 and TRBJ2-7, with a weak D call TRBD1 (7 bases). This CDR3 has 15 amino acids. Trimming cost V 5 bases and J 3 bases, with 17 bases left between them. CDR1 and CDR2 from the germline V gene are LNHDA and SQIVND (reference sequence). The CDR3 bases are TGTGCCAGTAGTCCCGGGACAGCGGACTACTACGAGCAGTACTTC. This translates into CASSPGTADYYEQYF.

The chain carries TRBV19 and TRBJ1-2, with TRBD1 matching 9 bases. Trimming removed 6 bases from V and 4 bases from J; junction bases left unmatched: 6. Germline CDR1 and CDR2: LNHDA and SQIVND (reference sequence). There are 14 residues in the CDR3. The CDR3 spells CASSLQGASYGYTF. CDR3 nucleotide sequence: TGTGCCAGTAGCCTACAGGGGGCGAGCTATGGCTACACCTTC.

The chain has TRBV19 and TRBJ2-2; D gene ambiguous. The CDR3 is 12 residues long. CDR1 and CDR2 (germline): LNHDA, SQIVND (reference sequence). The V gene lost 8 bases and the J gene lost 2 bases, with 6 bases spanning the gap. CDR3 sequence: CASGRNTGELFF. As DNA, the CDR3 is TGTGCCAGTGGCAGAAACACCGGGGAGCTGTTTTTT.

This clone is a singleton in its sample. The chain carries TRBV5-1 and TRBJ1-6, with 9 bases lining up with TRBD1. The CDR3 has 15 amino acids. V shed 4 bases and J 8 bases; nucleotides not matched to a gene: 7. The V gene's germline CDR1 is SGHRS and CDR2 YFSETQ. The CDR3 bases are TGCGCCAGCAGCCCTGCCGGGACAGGGTATTCACCCCTCCACTTT. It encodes CASSPAGTGYSPLHF.

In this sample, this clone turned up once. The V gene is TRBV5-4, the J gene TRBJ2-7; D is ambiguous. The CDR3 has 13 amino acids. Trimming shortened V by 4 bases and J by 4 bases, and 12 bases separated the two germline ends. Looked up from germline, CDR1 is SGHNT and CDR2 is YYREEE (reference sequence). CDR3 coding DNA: TGTGCCAGCAGCCTGGGTCCCGGTTACGAGCAGTACTTC. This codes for CASSLGPGYEQYF. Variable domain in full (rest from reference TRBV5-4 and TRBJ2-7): ETGVTQSPTHLIKTRGQQVTLRCSSQSGHNTVSWYQQALGQGPQFIFQYYREEENGRGNFPPRFSGLQFPNYSSELNVNALELDDSALYLCASSLGPGYEQYFGPGTRLTVT.

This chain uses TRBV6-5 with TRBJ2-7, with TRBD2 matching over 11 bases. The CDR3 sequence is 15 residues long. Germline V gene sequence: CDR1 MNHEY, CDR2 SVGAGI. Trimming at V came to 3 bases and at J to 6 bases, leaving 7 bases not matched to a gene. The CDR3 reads CASSYHLAGGSEQYF. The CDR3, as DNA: TGTGCCAGCAGTTATCACCTAGCGGGGGGAAGCGAGCAGTACTTC.

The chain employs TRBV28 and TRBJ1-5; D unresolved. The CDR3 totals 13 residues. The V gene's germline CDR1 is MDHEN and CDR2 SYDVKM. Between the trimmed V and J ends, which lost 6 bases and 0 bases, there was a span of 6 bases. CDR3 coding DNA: TGTGCCAGCAGCCAGGATAGCAATCAGCCCCAGCATTTT. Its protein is CASSQDSNQPQHF.

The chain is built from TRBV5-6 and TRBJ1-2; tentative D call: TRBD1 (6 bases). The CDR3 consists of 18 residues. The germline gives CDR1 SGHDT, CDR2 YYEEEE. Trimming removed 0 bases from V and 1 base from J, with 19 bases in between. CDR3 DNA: TGTGCCAGCAGCTTGGTGTACGAGACAGGCCCTCTTAACTATGGCTACACCTTC. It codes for CASSLVYETGPLNYGYTF.

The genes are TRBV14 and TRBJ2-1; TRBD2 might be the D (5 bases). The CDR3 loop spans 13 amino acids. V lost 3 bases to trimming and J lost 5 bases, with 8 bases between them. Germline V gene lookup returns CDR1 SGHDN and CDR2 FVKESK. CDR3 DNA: TGTGCCAGCAGCCACGACGGGAACAATGAGCAGTTCTTC. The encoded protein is CASSHDGNNEQFF.

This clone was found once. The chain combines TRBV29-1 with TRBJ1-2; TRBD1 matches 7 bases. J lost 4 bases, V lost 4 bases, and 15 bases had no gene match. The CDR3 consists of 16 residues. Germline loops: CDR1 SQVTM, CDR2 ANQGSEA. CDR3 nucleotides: TGCAGCGTTGTGTCCGGGACAGCAAATCCGACCTATGGCTACACCTTC. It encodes CSVVSGTANPTYGYTF. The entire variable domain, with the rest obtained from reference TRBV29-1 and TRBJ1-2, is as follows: SAVISQKPSRDICQRGTSLTIQCQVDSQVTMMFWYRQQPGQSLTLIATANQGSEATYESGFVIDKFPISRPNLTFSTLTVSNMSPEDSSIYLCSVVSGTANPTYGYTFGSGTRLTVV.

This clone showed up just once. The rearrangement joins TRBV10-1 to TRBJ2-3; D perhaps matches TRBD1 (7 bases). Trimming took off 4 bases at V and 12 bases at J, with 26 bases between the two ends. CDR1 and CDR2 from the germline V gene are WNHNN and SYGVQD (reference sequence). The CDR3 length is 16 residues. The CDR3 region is CASSGGGGRGPVVQYF. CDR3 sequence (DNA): TGCGCCAGCAGTGGGGGAGGAGGAAGGGGGCCCGTGGTACAGTATTTT.

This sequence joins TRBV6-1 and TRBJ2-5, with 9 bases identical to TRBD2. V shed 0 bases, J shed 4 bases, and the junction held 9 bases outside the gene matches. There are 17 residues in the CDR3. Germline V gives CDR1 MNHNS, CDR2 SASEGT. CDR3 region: CASSEALAGGPGETQYF. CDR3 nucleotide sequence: TGTGCCAGCAGTGAAGCGCTTGCGGGGGGGCCTGGAGAGACCCAGTACTTC.